This entry lists 11 T cell receptor beta chains sequenced from one sample in a study of siplizumab effects on memory and regulatory T cells. Clones were read by immunoSEQ multiplex PCR, and TCRdb kept only the in-frame ones, dropping some. The table includes some 100,000 clones, 80% to 95% detected once. Sequenced: CD4+ T cells sorted from blood. Receptors were obtained from a human donor in good health. Some clones in this sample may be carry-over from other donors' samples.

The gene calls are TRBV11-3 and TRBJ2-3, with TRBD1 matching 8 bases. Germline CDR1 and CDR2: SGHNT and YENEEA. The V gene end was trimmed by 5 bases and the J gene end by 0 bases; junction bases not matched to a gene: 4. The CDR3 contains 15 residues. CDR3 protein: CASSQRTGSTDTQYF. In nucleotides, the CDR3 is TGTGCCAGCAGCCAACGGACAGGGAGCACAGATACGCAGTATTTT.

The gene calls are TRBV7-3 and TRBJ2-3; a weak D match, TRBD2 (6 bases). Trimming stripped 2 bases from V and 11 bases from J, with 11 bases between. Germline CDR1 and CDR2: SGHTA and FQGTGA. This CDR3 has 12 residues. Written as DNA, the CDR3 is TGTGCCAGCAGCTTATCTGGGGGGAAGCAGTATTTT. Translating gives CASSLSGGKQYF.

The chain recombines TRBV18 with TRBJ1-2, with 9 bases lining up with TRBD1. The CDR3 sequence is 15 residues long. The germline V gene has CDR1 KGHSH and CDR2 LQKENI. V lost 4 bases to trimming and J lost 7 bases; unmatched junction nucleotides: 10. CDR3 sequence (DNA): TGTGCCAGCTCACAACCGGGACAGGGAGGCGCTGGCTACACCTTC. Protein sequence: CASSQPGQGGAGYTF.

V and J are TRBV5-1 and TRBJ2-5; the match to TRBD2 covers 8 bases. Germline V CDR1 and CDR2: SGHRS, YFSETQ. CDR3 length: 16 residues. J was trimmed by 3 bases and V by 0 bases; bases with no gene match: 7. CDR3 sequence (DNA): TGCGCCAGCAGCTTGGCATTATTCGGGGGGGAAGAGACCCAGTACTTC. It yields the protein CASSLALFGGEETQYF.

A word on this clone: This same CDR3 is encoded by further DNA sequences in the sample. The rearrangement links TRBV5-4 to TRBJ1-2; D may be TRBD1 (6 bases). CDR1 and CDR2 (germline): SGHNT, YYREEE (reference sequence). V lost 2 bases, J lost 0 bases, and 11 bases lay in between. The CDR3 consists of 15 residues. The CDR3 DNA sequence: TGTGCCAGCAGCTTATTTGACAGGACTAACTATGGCTACACCTTC. Encoded protein: CASSLFDRTNYGYTF.

V usage is TRBV29-1 and J usage is TRBJ1-4, with TRBD1 as a possible D gene (5 bases). This CDR3 comprises 12 residues. The germline gives CDR1 SQVTM, CDR2 ANQGSEA. V was trimmed by 6 bases and J by 7 bases, leaving 12 bases between them. DNA for the CDR3: TGCAGCGTAGCAGGGTTAGGTGAAAAACTGTTTTTT. Its translation is CSVAGLGEKLFF.

The chain is built from TRBV29-1 and TRBJ2-1; perhaps TRBD2 as D (6 bases). Deletions cut 8 bases from V and 1 base from J, with 21 bases between. The germline V gene encodes CDR1 SQVTM and CDR2 ANQGSEA. CDR3 length: 16 residues. The CDR3 DNA sequence: TGCAGCTCTGATTCTGGGGGAGGACGGTCCTACAATGAGCAGTTCTTC. This gives the protein CSSDSGGGRSYNEQFF.

The chain couples TRBV10-3 to TRBJ2-3; D remains unclear. V was clipped by 2 bases and J by 4 bases, with 10 bases between them. The germline V gene has CDR1 ENHRY and CDR2 SYGVKD. CDR3 length: 14 amino acids. CDR3 sequence reads: CAISEALGSDTQYF. The CDR3 DNA sequence: TGTGCCATCAGTGAGGCCCTAGGATCAGATACGCAGTATTTT.

The genes are TRBV9 and TRBJ1-2; D gene unclear. With 2 bases removed from V and 8 bases from J, the gap between germline ends came to 10 bases. Germline V gives CDR1 SGDLS, CDR2 YYNGEE. This CDR3 spans 12 amino acids. The CDR3, as DNA: TGTGCCAGCAGCGTCCACCGGGGAGGCTACACCTTC. This gives the protein CASSVHRGGYTF.

V usage is TRBV5-6 and J usage is TRBJ1-4, with D unclear. This CDR3 has 13 amino acids. Germline lookup yields CDR1 SGHDT and CDR2 YYEEEE. Deletions cut 4 bases from V and 2 bases from J, with 6 bases between. As DNA, the CDR3 is TGTGCCAGCAGCCGGTATACTAATGAAAAACTGTTTTTT. Its translation is CASSRYTNEKLFF.

The chain's CDR3 is CAWTGAGGYTF. The DNA for the CDR3 is TGTGCCTGGACGGGGGCGGGTGGCTACACCTTC. The chain couples TRBV30 to TRBJ1-2, with D possibly matching TRBD1 (6 bases). There are 11 residues in the CDR3. Germline CDR1 and CDR2: GTSNPN and SVGIG (reference sequence). V shed 4 bases and J shed 7 bases, with 10 bases lying between them.